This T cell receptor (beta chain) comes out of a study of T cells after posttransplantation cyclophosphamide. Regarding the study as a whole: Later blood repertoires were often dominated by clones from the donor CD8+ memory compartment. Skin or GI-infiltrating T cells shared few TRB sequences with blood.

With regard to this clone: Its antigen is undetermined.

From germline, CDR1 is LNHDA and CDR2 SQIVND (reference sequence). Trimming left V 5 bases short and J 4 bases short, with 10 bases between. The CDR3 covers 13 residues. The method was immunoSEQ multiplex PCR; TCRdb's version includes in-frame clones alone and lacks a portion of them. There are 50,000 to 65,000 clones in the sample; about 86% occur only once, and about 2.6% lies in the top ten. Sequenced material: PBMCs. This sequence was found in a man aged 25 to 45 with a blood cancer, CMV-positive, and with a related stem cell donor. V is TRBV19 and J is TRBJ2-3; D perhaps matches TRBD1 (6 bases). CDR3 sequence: CASSLAGADTQYF. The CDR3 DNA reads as TGTGCCAGTAGTCTAGCAGGGGCAGATACGCAGTATTTT.